These 31 T cell receptor beta chains originate from one sample sequenced in a study of technical replicates of blood from several donors. Profiling relied on immunoSEQ multiplex PCR, and the TCRdb table lists in-frame clones only, not all of them. The table records 75,000 to 95,000 clones, over 90% of them present only once. The sequenced material came from T cells isolated from PBMCs. The receptors stem from a human donor in good health.

The V and J genes are TRBV27 and TRBJ1-1; D gene ambiguous. The CDR3 runs to 15 residues. V lost 2 bases to trimming and J lost 0 bases, with 10 bases between them. Germline V CDR1 and CDR2: MNHEY, SMNVEV (reference sequence). The CDR3 sequence is CASSLPGSMNTEAFF. As DNA, the CDR3 is TGTGCCAGCAGTTTACCGGGATCCATGAACACTGAAGCTTTCTTT.

The gene calls are TRBV5-4 and TRBJ2-7; D not certain. Germline V gene sequence: CDR1 SGHNT, CDR2 YYREEE (reference sequence). The CDR3 length is 12 residues. V was shortened by 0 bases and J by 6 bases, with 7 bases between the two germline ends. CDR3 amino acids: CASSLGTAEQYF. CDR3 DNA sequence: TGTGCCAGCAGCTTGGGAACAGCCGAGCAGTACTTC.

This chain connects TRBV7-9 to TRBJ2-7, with 7 bases aligning to TRBD2. The CDR3 has 15 amino acids. Trimming took 4 bases from V and 2 from J; bases not matched to a gene: 8. The germline gives CDR1 SEHNR, CDR2 FQNEAQ (reference sequence). The CDR3 here is CASSSQRGVAYEQYF. CDR3 sequence (DNA): TGTGCCAGCAGCTCCCAACGGGGGGTGGCCTACGAGCAGTACTTC.

The genes are TRBV5-1 and TRBJ2-7, with D perhaps matching TRBD1 (6 bases). Deletions cut 2 bases from V and 3 bases from J, with 9 bases between. The CDR3 spans 13 residues. The V gene's germline CDR1 is SGHRS and CDR2 YFSETQ. CDR3 sequence: CASSFGTNYEQYF. CDR3 nucleotides: TGCGCCAGCAGCTTTGGGACAAACTACGAGCAGTACTTC. The full variable domain, in which reference TRBV5-1 and TRBJ2-7 provide the parts outside the CDR3, is KAGVTQTPRYLIKTRGQQVTLSCSPISGHRSVSWYQQTPGQGLQFLFEYFSETQRNKGNFPGRFSGRQFSNSRSEMNVSTLELGDSALYLCASSFGTNYEQYFGPGTRLTVT.

The rearrangement links TRBV10-3 to TRBJ2-3; 12 nucleotides line up with TRBD2. This CDR3 region has 17 residues. Germline V gives CDR1 ENHRY, CDR2 SYGVKD. Germline trimming cut 4 bases from V and 2 bases from J; bases unmatched to any gene: 7. CDR3 protein: CAISGRTSGEDTDTQYF. The CDR3 DNA is TGTGCCATCAGTGGACGGACTAGCGGGGAGGACACAGATACGCAGTATTTT.

In nucleotides, the CDR3 is TGTGCCAGCAGCCCGCTAGAGATTAATCAGCCCCAGCATTTT. Translation: CASSPLEINQPQHF. J is TRBJ1-5 and V is TRBV7-8, with D unclear. Trimming took off 5 bases at V and 4 bases at J, with 12 bases between the two ends. CDR3 length equals 14 residues. Germline CDR1 and CDR2: SGHVS and FQNEAQ.

The chain links TRBV27 to TRBJ2-1; 13 bases match TRBD2. The CDR3 is 14 amino acids. Trimming removed 10 bases from V and 2 bases from J; junction bases left unmatched: 2. Germline values: CDR1 MNHEY, CDR2 SMNVEV (reference sequence). CDR3 residues: CATTSGRAYNEQFF. CDR3 DNA: TGTGCCACCACTAGCGGGAGGGCCTACAATGAGCAGTTCTTC.

The chain combines TRBV25-1 with TRBJ1-2, with 8 bases matching TRBD1. Germline V gives CDR1 MGHDK, CDR2 SYGVNS. This CDR3 has 18 amino acids. Unmatched junction bases numbered 15, after V lost 0 bases and J lost 6 bases. CDR3 loop: CASSEYGYRGDITDGYTF. CDR3 coding DNA: TGTGCCAGCAGTGAATATGGGTACAGGGGGGACATAACGGATGGCTACACCTTC.

The chain uses TRBV11-3 and TRBJ1-1; possibly TRBD1 for D (5 bases). Trimming stripped 5 bases from V and 1 base from J, with 11 bases between. The CDR3 sequence is 14 residues long. Germline CDR1 is SGHNT and CDR2 is YENEEA. Written as DNA, the CDR3 is TGTGCCAGCAGCCTCCTCGACAGGAACACTGAAGCTTTCTTT. This sequence encodes CASSLLDRNTEAFF.

The rearrangement uses TRBV14 and TRBJ1-5, with TRBD1 matching over 7 bases. V lost 4 bases to trimming and J lost 9 bases; unmatched junction nucleotides: 3. The CDR3 is 12 amino acids. Germline assignment: CDR1 SGHDN and CDR2 FVKESK. CDR3 sequence reads: CASSRYRGPQHF. DNA of the CDR3: TGTGCCAGCAGCCGATACAGGGGGCCCCAGCATTTT.

This chain connects TRBV7-9 to TRBJ1-2; D may be TRBD1 (5 bases). Germline V CDR1 and CDR2: SEHNR, FQNEAQ (reference sequence). There are 16 residues in the CDR3. V was pared by 4 bases and J by 3 bases, with 18 bases between. The DNA of the CDR3 is TGTGCCAGCAGCTCCGGAGCAGGGATAAGGCACTATGGCTACACCTTC. Protein sequence: CASSSGAGIRHYGYTF.

The chain carries TRBV7-9 and TRBJ2-7, with 8 bases that match TRBD2. Germline CDR1 and CDR2: SEHNR and FQNEAQ (reference sequence). With V trimmed by 5 bases and J by 5 bases, 11 bases remained unmatched. The CDR3 is 15 amino acids. The DNA for the CDR3 is TGTGCCAGCAGCCTTGCGGTCCGGGGGGGAGACGAGCAGTACTTC. This gives the protein CASSLAVRGGDEQYF.

The sample holds one count of this clone. The chain joins TRBV6-1 to TRBJ1-2; TRBD1 agrees at 12 bases. Germline CDR1 MNHNS, CDR2 SASEGT. This CDR3 has 17 residues. V gave up 3 bases and J gave up 0 bases; unmatched junction bases: 5. The DNA for the CDR3 is TGTGCCAGCAGTGAGGGACAGGGGGCCCCCACTAACTATGGCTACACCTTC. Its translation is CASSEGQGAPTNYGYTF.

The chain has TRBV5-1 and TRBJ2-7; 7 bases match TRBD1. The CDR3 covers 13 residues. The junction had 4 bases not matched to a gene; V was cut back by 4 bases and J by 3 bases. CDR1 SGHRS and CDR2 YFSETQ come from the germline V gene. The CDR3 region has the DNA TGCGCCAGCAGCCTGGGACAGTTCTACGAGCAGTACTTC. Translated: CASSLGQFYEQYF.

The chain couples TRBV5-8 to TRBJ2-2, with TRBD1 as a possible D gene (6 bases). The germline gives CDR1 SGHTS, CDR2 YDEGEE. Trimming took off 7 bases at V and 0 bases at J, with 13 bases between the two ends. The CDR3 runs to 15 residues. CDR3 in DNA: TGTGCCAGCGCGTCAAGACAGGCGAACACCGGGGAGCTGTTTTTT. It yields the protein CASASRQANTGELFF.

The gene calls are TRBV5-6 and TRBJ2-7; D gene unclear. Trimming removed 4 bases from V and 4 bases from J, with 6 bases in between. The CDR3 runs to 11 residues. CDR1 is SGHDT, CDR2 YYEEEE, per germline. The CDR3 protein is CASSAYYEQYF. For the CDR3, the DNA is TGTGCCAGCAGCGCGTATTACGAGCAGTACTTC.

The V gene is TRBV4-2, the J gene TRBJ1-5; D gene ambiguous. With 0 bases removed from V and 5 bases from J, the gap between germline ends came to 8 bases. The CDR3 extends over 14 amino acids. CDR1 is LGHNA and CDR2 is YNFKEQ in the germline V gene. The CDR3: CASSQDTVYQPQHF. CDR3 DNA: TGTGCCAGCAGCCAAGATACGGTTTATCAGCCCCAGCATTTT.

The rearrangement links TRBV4-1 to TRBJ2-3, with TRBD2 matching 9 bases. The CDR3 loop spans 20 amino acids. CDR1 is MGHRA, CDR2 YSYEKL, per germline. V lost 0 bases and J lost 3; bases outside the gene matches: 16. The CDR3 DNA reads as TGCGCCAGCAGCCAAGATAGTAAATTGGGCGGGAGGGCCCGTACAGATACGCAGTATTTT. It translates to CASSQDSKLGGRARTDTQYF.

The V and J genes are TRBV11-2 and TRBJ2-5; 7 bases align to TRBD2. Germline V gene sequence: CDR1 SGHAT, CDR2 FQNNGV. V was clipped by 1 base and J by 8 bases; unmatched bases: 10. The CDR3 is 15 amino acids. The CDR3 sequence is CASSLGGGWEGTQYF. The CDR3 DNA reads as TGTGCCAGCAGCTTAGGAGGCGGATGGGAGGGAACCCAGTACTTC.

This rearrangement joins TRBV9 to TRBJ2-7; D remains unclear. CDR3 size: 13 residues. With 0 bases removed from V and 0 bases from J, the gap between germline ends came to 4 bases. From germline, CDR1 is SGDLS and CDR2 YYNGEE. CDR3 loop: CASSVGSSYEQYF. As DNA, the CDR3 is TGTGCCAGCAGCGTAGGGAGCTCCTACGAGCAGTACTTC.

DNA of the CDR3: TGTGCCCTTTGGACAGGGGGCGCAGATACGCAGTATTTT. This translates into CALWTGGADTQYF. V usage is TRBV30 and J usage is TRBJ2-3, with TRBD1 identical over 11 bases. The junction had 5 bases not matched to a gene; V was cut back by 8 bases and J by 4 bases. This CDR3 is built from 13 residues. The germline gives CDR1 GTSNPN, CDR2 SVGIG (reference sequence).

The V and J genes are TRBV7-7 and TRBJ2-1; D gene uncertain. The CDR3 loop spans 13 amino acids. V was trimmed by 2 bases and J by 1 base, leaving 3 bases between them. The germline gives CDR1 SSHAT, CDR2 FNYEAQ (reference sequence). CDR3 sequence (DNA): TGTGCCAGCAGCTTATCATCCTACAATGAGCAGTTCTTC. Encoded protein: CASSLSSYNEQFF. The variable domain in full, with the rest retrieved from reference TRBV7-7 and TRBJ2-1, is GAGVSQSPRYKVTKRGQDVTLRCDPISSHATLYWYQQALGQGPEFLTYFNYEAQPDKSGLPSDRFSAERPEGSISTLTIQRTEQRDSAMYRCASSLSSYNEQFFGPGTRLTVL.

The genes are TRBV4-1 and TRBJ2-7; D is uncertain. Germline V gene lookup returns CDR1 MGHRA and CDR2 YSYEKL. The CDR3 length is 15 residues. The germline V and J ends were trimmed by 1 base and 0 bases, with 10 bases remaining between them. The CDR3 coding sequence is TGCGCCAGCAGCCAAGTCAGTCCAACCTCCTACGAGCAGTACTTC. This encodes CASSQVSPTSYEQYF.

The chain has TRBV25-1 and TRBJ1-6; possibly TRBD1 for D (5 bases). The germline V gene encodes CDR1 MGHDK and CDR2 SYGVNS. The CDR3 extends over 12 amino acids. V was cut by 7 bases and J by 7 bases, with 8 bases left in between. The CDR3 region has the DNA TGTGCCAGCAATCAGGGAAATTCACCCCTCCACTTT. It codes for CASNQGNSPLHF.

The chain joins TRBV6-1 to TRBJ2-1; TRBD2 agrees at 7 bases. Trimming at V came to 6 bases and at J to 4 bases, leaving 3 bases not matched to a gene. Germline-derived CDR1 and CDR2 are MNHNS and SASEGT. CDR3 length equals 13 residues. For the CDR3, the DNA is TGTGCCAGCAGGGGGGGAGGGTACAATGAGCAGTTCTTC. This encodes CASRGGGYNEQFF.

The chain combines TRBV2 with TRBJ1-5; D unclear. Between the trimmed V and J ends, which lost 4 bases and 3 bases, there was a span of 7 bases. The CDR3 consists of 13 residues. Germline V lookup: CDR1 SNHLY, CDR2 FYNNEI. The CDR3, as DNA: TGTGCCAGCAGTGTTGCTAACAATCAGCCCCAGCATTTT. Its translation: CASSVANNQPQHF.

The chain employs TRBV10-3 and TRBJ2-6, with D uncertain. The CDR3 consists of 14 residues. V was shortened by 6 bases and J by 0 bases, with 6 bases between the two germline ends. Per the germline V gene, CDR1 is ENHRY and CDR2 is SYGVKD. The CDR3 reads CAIRAISGANVLTF. As DNA, the CDR3 is TGTGCCATCAGAGCAATCTCTGGGGCCAACGTCCTGACTTTC.

The chain's CDR3 is CASSEETSGTNEQFF. The CDR3 DNA reads as TGTGCCAGCAGTGAGGAGACTAGCGGGACCAATGAGCAGTTCTTC. The chain carries TRBV2 and TRBJ2-1; TRBD2 matches at 11 bases. CDR1 and CDR2 (germline): SNHLY, FYNNEI. Trimming took 3 bases from V and 6 from J; bases not matched to a gene: 4. The CDR3 consists of 15 residues.

Here the CDR3 DNA reads TGTGCCAGCAGCGTAAACCTAGTCCCCCCCACAGATACGCAGTATTTT. Protein product: CASSVNLVPPTDTQYF. The chain has TRBV7-9 and TRBJ2-3; D gene ambiguous. V was clipped by 5 bases and J by 2 bases, with 17 bases between them. The CDR3 runs to 16 residues. Germline V CDR1 and CDR2: SEHNR, FQNEAQ (reference sequence).

This chain links TRBV7-2 with TRBJ2-1; TRBD2 is a possible D gene (5 bases). This CDR3 spans 14 amino acids. Germline V CDR1 and CDR2: SGHTA, FQGNSA. The germline V and J ends were trimmed by 11 bases and 4 bases, with 18 bases remaining between them. CDR3 sequence: CAGPGESLYNEQFF. The CDR3, as DNA: TGTGCCGGCCCCGGGGAGTCCCTTTACAATGAGCAGTTCTTC.

The chain is built from TRBV28 and TRBJ2-7, with 7 bases lining up with TRBD2. This CDR3 is 17 amino acids long. From germline, CDR1 is MDHEN and CDR2 SYDVKM. The trim removed 5 bases at V and 3 bases at J, leaving 16 bases unmatched. Here the CDR3 DNA reads TGTGCCAGCAGTCCCCTTTTGGGGGAGCGGGGTGACTACGAGCAGTACTTC. Translation gives CASSPLLGERGDYEQYF.